These 2 T cell receptor beta chains came from one sample sequenced in a study of shared clonotypes between healthy human individuals. Clones were read by immunoSEQ multiplex PCR, and TCRdb kept only the in-frame ones, dropping some. The data contain more than 2,000,000 clones, approximately 95% of them seen just once; the ten biggest clones take up 0.39%. The sample comprised naive CD4+ T cells from PBMCs. The subset: CD45RA+ positively selected. The receptors were gathered from a man aged 18-30 years in good health. Some clones in this sample may be carry-over from other donors' samples.

As regards this clone: The identical CDR3 is also encoded by other nucleotide sequences in the sample. CDR3 in amino acids: CASSVEGETQYF. Written as DNA, the CDR3 is TGTGCCAGCAGCGTAGAAGGCGAGACCCAGTACTTC. This sequence joins TRBV9 and TRBJ2-5, with D unclear. The CDR3 length is 12 residues. V lost 0 bases and J lost 5, with 5 bases in between. The germline V gene encodes CDR1 SGDLS and CDR2 YYNGEE.

The genes are TRBV7-2 and TRBJ2-2; TRBD1 matches 7 bases. Germline V gene sequence: CDR1 SGHTA, CDR2 FQGNSA. With V trimmed by 5 bases and J by 7 bases, 13 bases remained unmatched. CDR3 size: 16 residues. The CDR3: CASSPQGRGLIGELFF. DNA for the CDR3: TGTGCCAGCAGCCCCCAGGGTAGGGGGCTTATCGGGGAGCTGTTTTTT.